This T cell receptor (beta chain) was documented in a study of CD8 T cells in Susac syndrome. This clonotype was recorded only once. cDNA came from roughly 0.47 to 1 ug RNA primed by random hexamers. A multiplex approach, immunoSEQ multiplex PCR, amplified TCR beta CDR3 across 54 Vbeta and 13 Jbeta. TCRdb re-called the immunoSEQ multiplex PCR reads through MiXCR, storing one row per CDR3 protein. The sample contains 100,000 to 150,000 distinct CDR3 sequences, more than 90% of which appear only once. The CDR3 sequence is 15 residues long. The V end was cut by 0 bases, the J end by 4 bases, with 13 bases between. Germline lookup yields CDR1 DFQATT and CDR2 SNEGSKA (reference sequence).

The source of this sequence is a human donor in good health. The rearrangement joins TRBV20-1 to TRBJ1-5, with D uncertain. The specimen was CD4+ T cells from PBMCs. The CDR3 protein is CSARDLMRENQPQHF. The CDR3 DNA follows: TGCAGTGCTAGAGATCTGATGAGGGAAAATCAGCCCCAGCATTTT.